This T cell receptor beta chain was observed in a study of identical twins. Study-wide results and caveats: In zero-insertion analyses, partial confounding could arise from invariant MAIT and iNKT cells. Out-of-frame alpha sequences shared between twins exhibited an excess of low generation probability.

Each donor (without exception) was a healthy Caucasian. On this clonotype itself: No antigen is known for it.

Unique molecular identifiers were present on the cDNA, and a universal primer site came from template switching. TCRdb re-called the 5' RACE reads with MiXCR, one entry per CDR3 protein. The sample shows 310,000 or so distinct CDR3 sequences, roughly 9% of them seen only once. The same data also contributed to another study, on yellow fever vaccine responses in identical twins.

What was sequenced was CD8+ T cells sorted from blood. This TCR came from a woman under 30 in good health.

CDR3 loop: CASSFIAGGLVADTQYF. The DNA for the CDR3 is TGTGCCAGCAGTTTTATAGCGGGAGGGCTGGTCGCAGATACGCAGTATTTT. This chain uses TRBV27 with TRBJ2-3; 11 positions agree with TRBD2. Germline V lookup: CDR1 MNHEY, CDR2 SMNVEV (reference sequence). V was clipped by 3 bases and J by 4 bases; unmatched bases: 9. This CDR3 has 17 amino acids.